These 14 T cell receptor beta chains came from one sample sequenced in a study of blood T cells in healthy people across ages. A second PCR, run for about 7 to 11 cycles, used a sample-barcoded 5' primer plus a J-beta primer mix. TCRdb itself ran the 5' RACE reads through MiXCR, one entry per CDR3 protein. The sample lists about a million distinct CDR3 sequences; around 54% were seen once. Sequencing was performed on blood. The receptors were gathered from a woman aged 55-75 years in good health.

This chain links TRBV10-3 with TRBJ2-7; the match to TRBD2 covers 8 bases. The V gene end was trimmed by 3 bases and the J gene end by 6 bases; junction bases not matched to a gene: 10. Germline CDR1 is ENHRY and CDR2 is SYGVKD. The CDR3 consists of 15 residues. For the CDR3, the DNA is TGTGCCATCAGTGAATCCGGGACTAGGAGATTCGAGCAGTACTTC. This sequence encodes CAISESGTRRFEQYF.

This clonotype was observed a few times. The chain links TRBV4-3 to TRBJ2-2; perhaps TRBD1 as D (6 bases). The CDR3 covers 17 residues. Germline V gene data show CDR1 as LGHNA and CDR2 as YSLEER. Deletions cut 2 bases from V and 7 bases from J, with 20 bases between. This CDR3 is CASSQTPGGLGGGELFF. DNA of the CDR3: TGCGCCAGCAGCCAAACTCCTGGAGGCTTAGGGGGCGGGGAGCTGTTTTTT.

The sample holds one count of this clonotype. The chain joins TRBV4-1 to TRBJ2-7; D tentatively fits TRBD1 or TRBD2 (5 bases each). Germline V gives CDR1 MGHRA, CDR2 YSYEKL. The CDR3 loop spans 15 amino acids. Trimming removed 2 bases at V and 6 bases at J, with 17 bases between. The CDR3 reads CASSQTGTIWGEQYF. The DNA for the CDR3 is TGCGCCAGCAGCCAAACCGGGACCATTTGGGGCGAGCAGTACTTC.

The chain links TRBV6-6 to TRBJ2-7, with 12 bases identical to TRBD2. Germline V gene sequence: CDR1 MNHNY, CDR2 SVGAGI (reference sequence). The CDR3 has 16 amino acids. V lost 8 bases, J lost 2 bases, and 10 bases stayed unmatched. The CDR3 coding sequence is TGTGCCAGCCGGCTAGCGGGAGGGCTTGAGACCTACGAGCAGTACTTC. It yields the protein CASRLAGGLETYEQYF.

This chain connects TRBV6-2 or TRBV6-3 to TRBJ1-5; 8 bases agree with TRBD1. CDR1 and CDR2 from the germline V gene are MNHEY and SVGEGT. CDR3 length equals 16 residues. V shed 0 bases, J shed 0 bases, and the junction held 1 base outside the gene matches. CDR3 DNA: TGTGCCAGCAGTTACTCCGGGACAGGTAGCAATCAGCCCCAGCATTTT. This gives the protein CASSYSGTGSNQPQHF.

The V and J genes are TRBV29-1 and TRBJ1-1; no definite D call. This CDR3 is built from 13 residues. Germline V gives CDR1 SQVTM, CDR2 ANQGSEA. Trimming took 6 bases from V and 0 from J, leaving 11 bases between them. CDR3 DNA: TGCAGCGTAGCCCCCGGGATGAACACTGAAGCTTTCTTT. Translating gives CSVAPGMNTEAFF.

This clonotype was counted a few times. The chain couples TRBV6-2 or TRBV6-3 to TRBJ1-2, with D uncertain. The CDR3 has 12 amino acids. The V and J ends lost 8 bases and 2 bases respectively, with 9 bases between them. Germline CDR1 MNHEY, CDR2 SVGEGT. The DNA of the CDR3 is TGTGCCAGCTCGGAGCCCAACTATGGCTACACCTTC. Encoded protein: CASSEPNYGYTF.

The V and J genes are TRBV24-1 and TRBJ2-1; no reliable D call. This CDR3 has 13 residues. Germline values: CDR1 KGHDR, CDR2 SFDVKD. Trimming left V 4 bases short and J 3 bases short, with 6 bases between. The CDR3 reads CATSDLYYNEQFF. The CDR3 bases are TGTGCCACCAGTGACCTTTACTACAATGAGCAGTTCTTC.

This clonotype was observed a handful of times. V gene TRBV11-2 combines with J gene TRBJ2-5; 8 bases align to TRBD2. The end of the DNA aligns better with TRBJ2-7, so the J call may be wrong. This CDR3 spans 16 amino acids. From germline, CDR1 is SGHAT and CDR2 FQNNGV. Here the CDR3 reads CASSLGPGLEGYEQYF. The CDR3 nucleotides are TGTGCCAGCAGCTTAGGTCCGGGACTAGAAGGATACGAGCAGTACTTC.

This clonotype showed up just a few times. J is TRBJ2-5 and V is TRBV12-3 or TRBV12-4, with D possibly being TRBD2 (6 bases). This CDR3 is built from 14 residues. V lost 1 base to trimming and J lost 7 bases, with 13 bases between them. CDR3 DNA: TGTGCCAGCAGTTTAGTCCCAGTGCGGGGGACCCAGTACTTC. It yields the protein CASSLVPVRGTQYF.

CDR3 coding DNA: TGCAGCGTCTCTAGCGGGGTCGGCGATACGCAGTATTTT. This codes for CSVSSGVGDTQYF. The chain links TRBV29-1 to TRBJ2-3; 9 bases are shared with TRBD2. CDR1 SQVTM and CDR2 ANQGSEA come from the germline V gene. The CDR3 runs 13 residues. The junction had 7 bases not matched to a gene; V was cut back by 6 bases and J by 6 bases.

The CDR3 DNA sequence: TGTGCCATCAGTGATGAAGCGGGACTGCAAGGTACGCAGTATTTT. This translates into CAISDEAGLQGTQYF. This chain connects TRBV10-3 to TRBJ2-3; 7 nucleotides match TRBD2. Unmatched junction bases numbered 11, after V lost 3 bases and J lost 8 bases. CDR1 is ENHRY, CDR2 SYGVKD, per germline. The CDR3 is 15 residues long.

This clonotype was detected only once. This CDR3 reads CATTPGTSTDTQYF. The CDR3 coding sequence is TGTGCCACCACCCCCGGGACCAGCACAGATACGCAGTATTTT. The chain has TRBV9 and TRBJ2-3; either TRBD1 or TRBD2 may fit D (5 bases each). In germline, CDR1 is SGDLS, CDR2 YYNGEE. There are 14 residues in the CDR3. V lost 9 bases to trimming and J lost 0 bases, with 14 bases between them. The complete variable domain, with remaining parts taken from reference TRBV9 and TRBJ2-3, reads DSGVTQTPKHLITATGQRVTLRCSPRSGDLSVYWYQQSLDQGLQFLIQYYNGEERAKGNILERFSAQQFPDLHSELNLSSLELGDSALYFCATTPGTSTDTQYFGPGTRLTVL.

This clonotype was recorded a few times. The chain uses TRBV7-9 and TRBJ1-2, with TRBD1 matching 9 bases. CDR3 length equals 15 residues. Germline CDR1 and CDR2: SEHNR and FQNEAQ (reference sequence). V was clipped by 0 bases and J by 6 bases; unmatched bases: 5. Here the CDR3 reads CASSLAKDRGHGYTF. CDR3 nucleotides: TGTGCCAGCAGCTTAGCGAAGGACAGGGGCCATGGCTACACCTTC.